The clone carrying this T cell receptor (beta chain) occurred once. Its antigen is not known. Since a much larger clone is just one base distant, this may be a read error. Per the germline V gene, CDR1 is SGHRS and CDR2 is YFSETQ. The length of the CDR3 is 15 residues. V was clipped by 0 bases and J by 5 bases, with 14 bases between them. TCRdb re-called the RACE reads through MiXCR, storing one row per CDR3 protein. The table includes some 350,000 distinct CDR3 sequences, about 6% detected once. The data originate from a study of human T cells and chemical hapten exposure. Turning to the study itself: Across the whole study, which lasted roughly 24 weeks, patients were given diphenylcyclopropenone on the scalp once a week. The study traced per-sample TCR yield variation mainly to small differences in pooled library volumes.

Stated time point: patch test 2, 6 weeks after DPC sensitization. Treatment meaning: therapeutic diphenylcyclopropenone sensitization with weekly scalp DPC. Whole-study results and caveats: Counts of TCRs above 1 in 1000 frequency stayed unchanged with DPC sensitization. Expanded TCRs formed significantly more large CDR3 similarity clusters than controls.

This receptor was identified in a woman aged 18-29 years with alopecia areata. Some clones in this sample may be carry-over from other donors' samples. Specimen: whole blood, collected in connection with sensitization to the hapten diphenylcyclopropenone (DPC). The V gene is TRBV5-1, the J gene TRBJ2-5; D is possibly TRBD1 (6 bases). The CDR3 loop is CASSLDGRGAETQYF. The CDR3 DNA follows: TGCGCCAGCAGCTTGGATGGCAGGGGAGCGGAGACCCAGTACTTC.